Below are 14 T cell receptor beta chains sequenced from a single sample in a study of blood T cell repertoires in COVID-19. Here immunoSEQ multiplex PCR was the method, and the copy in TCRdb shows in-frame clones only, minus some. The sample holds approximately 350,000 clones, roughly 84% seen once. Sequencing used PBMCs or T cells enriched from blood (not recorded which). The receptors shown here come from a woman aged 30 to 39 who had recovered from COVID-19.

This clone was detected once. The chain combines TRBV7-6 with TRBJ1-1; 9 bases map to TRBD1. CDR3 length: 16 amino acids. The V gene end was trimmed by 1 base and the J gene end by 1 base; junction bases not matched to a gene: 4. Germline CDR1 and CDR2: SGHVS and FNYEAQ. CDR3 protein: CASSLGGTGRNTEAFF. The CDR3 DNA sequence: TGTGCCAGCAGCTTAGGGGGGACAGGGAGGAACACTGAAGCTTTCTTT.

The gene calls are TRBV3-1 (or the pseudogene TRBV3-2) and TRBJ1-5; no firm D call. V dropped 0 bases and J dropped 5 bases, with 8 bases sitting between them. The CDR3 is 14 amino acids. Germline-derived CDR1 and CDR2 are LGHDT and YNNKEL (reference sequence). Here the CDR3 DNA reads TGTGCCAGCAGCCAAGATTGGAGGGATCAGCCCCAGCATTTT. Translating it yields CASSQDWRDQPQHF.

Only a few counts were recorded for this clone. CDR3 protein: CASSLSRGSEQYF. CDR3 DNA: TGTGCCAGCAGTTTATCGAGGGGGAGCGAGCAGTACTTC. This chain links TRBV27 with TRBJ2-7, with D tentatively TRBD1 (6 bases). Trimming took 0 bases from V and 6 from J, leaving 9 bases between them. Germline-derived CDR1 and CDR2 are MNHEY and SMNVEV (reference sequence). This CDR3 region has 13 residues.

V gene TRBV4-1 combines with J gene TRBJ1-1, with D unclear. Looked up from germline, CDR1 is MGHRA and CDR2 is YSYEKL. The CDR3 totals 18 residues. V lost 4 bases and J 3 bases, leaving 24 bases between the germline ends. Written as DNA, the CDR3 is TGCGCCAGCAGCCCCCGTTCTTTTGCCCTCCGAGGAGACACTGAAGCTTTCTTT. Translated, it gives CASSPRSFALRGDTEAFF.

The genes are TRBV6-5 and TRBJ2-3, with 7 bases identical to TRBD2. The CDR3 loop spans 15 amino acids. In germline, CDR1 is MNHEY, CDR2 SVGAGI. Trimming removed 7 bases from V and 3 bases from J; junction bases left unmatched: 10. CDR3 amino acids: CASKLGGSITDTQYF. DNA of the CDR3: TGTGCCAGCAAATTGGGAGGGAGTATAACAGATACGCAGTATTTT.

The chain links TRBV13 to TRBJ2-1; 7 bases match TRBD2. V was pared by 5 bases and J by 6 bases, with 7 bases of the junction left unmatched. The length of the CDR3 is 14 residues. Germline CDR1 is PRHDT and CDR2 is FYEKMQ (reference sequence). This CDR3 reads CASSAGGTRNEQFF. CDR3 in DNA: TGTGCCAGCAGCGCCGGGGGGACTCGCAATGAGCAGTTCTTC.

This chain connects TRBV18 to TRBJ2-4, with 10 bases that match TRBD2. Looked up from germline, CDR1 is KGHSH and CDR2 is LQKENI. V gave up 2 bases and J gave up 9 bases; unmatched junction bases: 4. This CDR3 spans 14 amino acids. CDR3 sequence reads: CASSPSGGETIQYF. CDR3 coding DNA: TGTGCCAGCTCACCAAGCGGGGGGGAGACCATTCAGTACTTC.

This clone was counted only a few times. The V gene is TRBV19, the J gene TRBJ1-4, with TRBD1 as a possible D gene (6 bases). V lost 1 base and J lost 0, with 6 bases in between. The CDR3 sequence is 15 residues long. The V gene's germline CDR1 is LNHDA and CDR2 SQIVND (reference sequence). CDR3 amino acids: CASSIGQATNEKLFF. The CDR3 nucleotides are TGTGCCAGTAGTATAGGACAGGCAACTAATGAAAAACTGTTTTTT.

The rearrangement joins TRBV2 to TRBJ1-2, with TRBD1 matching 8 bases. CDR1 SNHLY and CDR2 FYNNEI come from the germline V gene. This CDR3 is built from 12 residues. The J segment lost 5 bases and the V segment lost 6 bases, leaving 2 bases of the junction unmatched. CDR3 bases: TGTGCCAGCAGGGGACAGGATTATGGCTACACCTTC. Translating gives CASRGQDYGYTF.

The V gene is TRBV3-1 (or the pseudogene TRBV3-2), the J gene TRBJ1-2; 11 bases align to TRBD1. The CDR3 runs to 14 residues. V dropped 4 bases and J dropped 5; count of bases not matched to a gene: 3. Germline CDR1 is LGHDT and CDR2 is YNNKEL (reference sequence). The CDR3 spells CASSRDRGFYGYTF. CDR3 DNA sequence: TGTGCCAGCAGCCGGGACAGGGGGTTTTATGGCTACACCTTC.

The chain recombines TRBV10-3 with TRBJ1-2; 7 bases line up with TRBD1. In germline, CDR1 is ENHRY, CDR2 SYGVKD. The V gene end was trimmed by 7 bases and the J gene end by 4 bases; junction bases not matched to a gene: 3. This CDR3 is 12 amino acids long. CDR3 residues: CAIKGGAYGYTF. Written as DNA, the CDR3 is TGTGCCATCAAAGGGGGCGCCTATGGCTACACCTTC.

The rearrangement joins TRBV28 to TRBJ1-2; tentatively, D is TRBD1 (5 bases). Trimming removed 11 bases from V and 5 bases from J, with 15 bases in between. The length of the CDR3 is 12 residues. CDR1 and CDR2 from the germline V gene are MDHEN and SYDVKM. The CDR3 sequence is CALQREGYGYTF. In DNA form, the CDR3 reads TGTGCCTTGCAAAGGGAGGGGTATGGCTACACCTTC.

CDR3 bases: TGTGCCAGTAGCAAAGGTGCCCACTCGGGATCACCCCTCCACTTT. Translating gives CASSKGAHSGSPLHF. This sequence joins TRBV19 and TRBJ1-6; D uncertain. Trimming pared 6 bases from V and 10 bases from J, leaving 19 bases between. This CDR3 is built from 15 residues. Germline V gene lookup returns CDR1 LNHDA and CDR2 SQIVND (reference sequence).

This sequence joins TRBV11-2 and TRBJ1-1, with TRBD1 matching over 7 bases. V shed 4 bases and J 6 bases; nucleotides not matched to a gene: 14. From germline, CDR1 is SGHAT and CDR2 FQNNGV. The length of the CDR3 is 16 residues. The CDR3 spells CASSSLAEGARAEAFF. CDR3 nucleotide sequence: TGTGCCAGCAGCTCCCTAGCCGAGGGGGCTAGAGCTGAAGCTTTCTTT.